The TCR beta chain described here comes from a study of blood T cells in healthy people across ages. Study-level results: Diversity was estimated from one million T cells, and these estimates were considered underestimates.

The authors extracted at least 5.5 micrograms of total RNA per sample. With respect to this clonotype: As yet, its antigen is unknown.

Trimming removed 2 bases at V and 7 bases at J, with 16 bases between. CDR1 and CDR2 (germline): SGHKS, YYEKEE (reference sequence). The CDR3 has 15 residues. A second roughly 7 to 12 cycle PCR used barcoded and J-beta primers. Every sample gave at least 3 million paired-end reads containing CDR3. TCRdb reprocessed the 5' RACE reads with MiXCR, giving one entry per CDR3 protein. Of 2 million or so distinct CDR3 sequences listed, less than 50% are singletons. The rearrangement links TRBV5-5 to TRBJ2-1, with a possible D match to TRBD1 (5 bases). This TCR was recovered from a woman in her 40s in good health. Input material: blood. CDR3 region: CASSFEGALGNEQFF. CDR3 nucleotides: TGTGCCAGCAGCTTTGAAGGGGCCCTCGGGAATGAGCAGTTCTTC. The full variable domain, with the rest looked up from reference TRBV5-5 and TRBJ2-1, is DAGVTQSPTHLIKTRGQQVTLRCSPISGHKSVSWYQQVLGQGPQFIFQYYEKEERGRGNFPDRFSARQFPNYSSELNVNALLLGDSALYLCASSFEGALGNEQFFGPGTRLTVL.